The rows below give T cell receptor beta chains drawn from one sample of a study of CD8 T cells in Susac syndrome. TCRdb fed the immunoSEQ multiplex PCR reads into MiXCR, producing one record per CDR3 protein. The sample has under 90,000 distinct CDR3 sequences; around 95% are singletons. Input material: CD8+ T cells from PBMCs. The receptors were gathered from a human donor with Susac syndrome. Both conserved end residues are part of each CDR3. The D gene is left open where the match is weak. Only some rows state a clone size, as once, few, many or a class for expanded clones.

TRBV7-9	NA	15	NA	TRBJ2-5	CASSPEPEGQETQYF	TGTGCCAGCAGCCCGGAGCCAGAGGGTCAAGAGACCCAGTACTTC
TRBV5-1	NA	18	NA	TRBJ2-1	CASSTYSTGRPLYNEQFF	TGCGCCAGCAGCACTTACTCAACAGGTCGCCCACTCTACAATGAGCAGTTCTTC
TRBV18	NA	14	NA	TRBJ2-1	CASSPYGAEDEQFF	TGTGCCAGCTCACCATATGGGGCGGAAGATGAGCAGTTCTTC
TRBV5-4	NA	16	NA	TRBJ2-1	CASSLAGLSSYNEQFF	TGTGCCAGCAGCTTGGCTGGACTTAGCTCCTACAATGAGCAGTTCTTC
TRBV3-1	NA	15	NA	TRBJ2-1	CASSQDVSDHNEQFF	TGTGCCAGCAGCCAAGATGTCAGCGACCACAATGAGCAGTTCTTC
TRBV7-8	NA	12	NA	TRBJ2-3	CASSSEGSTQYF	TGTGCCAGCAGCTCCGAGGGGAGTACGCAGTATTTT
TRBV7-9	NA	15	NA	TRBJ2-7	CASSLSETSTYEQYF	TGTGCCAGCAGCTTATCCGAGACTTCGACCTACGAGCAGTACTTC
TRBV28	NA	17	NA	TRBJ2-7	CASSSVTEAQGLGEQYF	TGTGCCAGCAGTTCAGTCACGGAGGCCCAAGGTTTGGGCGAGCAGTACTTC
TRBV27	NA	13	NA	TRBJ1-1	CASRVSPGAEAFF	TGTGCCAGCAGGGTCTCTCCGGGGGCTGAAGCTTTCTTT
TRBV27	NA	14	NA	TRBJ2-3	CASPTAVSTDTQYF	TGTGCCAGCCCTACCGCGGTTAGCACAGATACGCAGTATTTT
TRBV20-1	NA	14	NA	TRBJ2-3	CSADRRAGTDTQYF	TGCAGTGCGGACAGGAGGGCCGGAACAGATACGCAGTATTTT
TRBV29-1	NA	12	once	TRBJ1-2	CSVVGTGSLGTF	NA
TRBV9	TRBD2	15	NA	TRBJ2-1	CASSVDGTSYDEQFF	TGTGCCAGCAGCGTAGACGGGACTAGCTATGATGAGCAGTTCTTC
TRBV20-1	NA	14	NA	TRBJ2-7	CSARDSSYGYEQYF	TGCAGTGCTAGAGATAGTTCGTACGGGTACGAGCAGTACTTC
TRBV7-6	TRBD2	14	NA	TRBJ2-2	CASSPQRGIGELFF	TGTGCCAGCAGCCCACAGCGGGGGATCGGGGAGCTGTTTTTT
TRBV9	NA	14	NA	TRBJ2-3	CASSEGASTDTQYF	TGTGCCAGCAGCGAAGGTGCGAGCACAGATACGCAGTATTTT
TRBV29-1	TRBD2	15	NA	TRBJ2-7	CSVAGTSGSSYEQYF	TGCAGCGTTGCGGGGACTAGCGGGAGCTCCTACGAGCAGTACTTC
TRBV28	TRBD2	16	NA	TRBJ2-5	CASSPGPSGVQETQYF	TGTGCCAGCAGTCCGGGGCCTAGCGGGGTACAAGAGACCCAGTACTTC
TRBV9	NA	11	NA	TRBJ1-2	CASSAVYGYTF	TGTGCCAGCAGCGCCGTTTACGGCTACACCTTC
TRBV7-9	TRBD2	16	NA	TRBJ2-1	CASSPRTSGIYNEQFF	TGTGCCAGCAGCCCCCGGACTAGCGGGATCTACAATGAGCAGTTCTTC
TRBV5-1	NA	13	once	TRBJ1-1	CASSFGVVAEAFF	TGCGCCAGCAGCTTCGGGGTGGTCGCTGAAGCTTTCTTT
TRBV29-1	NA	11	NA	TRBJ1-2	CSVEGGLGYTF	TGCAGCGTTGAAGGAGGGCTTGGCTACACCTTC
TRBV3-1	TRBD1	16	NA	TRBJ2-7	CASSLATGGIIYEQYF	TGTGCCAGCAGCCTTGCTACAGGGGGAATCATTTACGAGCAGTACTTC
TRBV5-1	NA	16	NA	TRBJ2-7	CASSSEWGTGAYEQYF	TGCGCCAGCAGCTCGGAGTGGGGGACGGGAGCCTACGAGCAGTACTTC
TRBV29-1	TRBD1	11	NA	TRBJ1-2	CSGRGLDGYTF	TGCAGCGGCAGGGGGCTGGATGGCTACACCTTC
TRBV14	NA	14	NA	TRBJ1-5	CASSQLLPNQPQHF	TGTGCCAGCAGCCAATTACTGCCAAATCAGCCCCAGCATTTT
TRBV29-1	NA	14	NA	TRBJ2-1	CSLRHSSSYNEQFF	TGCAGCCTGAGACACTCGAGCTCCTACAATGAGCAGTTCTTC
TRBV27	TRBD1	13	NA	TRBJ2-1	CATENRGYNEQFF	TGTGCCACCGAGAACAGGGGTTACAATGAGCAGTTCTTC
TRBV3-1	NA	16	NA	TRBJ2-4	CASSQDLGLAKNIQYF	TGTGCCAGCAGCCAAGATTTAGGGTTAGCCAAAAACATTCAGTACTTC
TRBV29-1	TRBD1	15	NA	TRBJ2-1	CSVEGTGGTYNEQFF	TGCAGCGTTGAAGGTACAGGGGGCACGTACAATGAGCAGTTCTTC
TRBV5-6	NA	13	NA	TRBJ2-4	CASSLGGGRRGYF	TGTGCCAGCAGCTTGGGAGGGGGACGTAGGGGGTACTTC
TRBV19	TRBD2	16	NA	TRBJ2-1	CASRGTSGGAYNEQFF	TGTGCCAGTAGGGGGACTAGCGGGGGGGCCTACAATGAGCAGTTCTTC
TRBV11-3	TRBD2	19	NA	TRBJ2-3	CASSLGTSGFASSTDTQYF	TGTGCCAGCAGCTTAGGGACTAGCGGGTTCGCGTCTAGCACAGATACGCAGTATTTT
TRBV14	NA	12	NA	TRBJ2-1	CASSQAVRELFF	TGTGCCAGCAGCCAAGCCGTTCGGGAACTGTTCTTC
TRBV29-1	TRBD2	14	NA	TRBJ2-7	CSVRIPSGRYEQYF	TGCAGCGTTAGAATTCCTAGCGGAAGGTACGAGCAGTACTTC
TRBV18	NA	14	NA	TRBJ2-3	CASSPWGASDTQYF	TGTGCCAGCTCACCATGGGGAGCCTCAGATACGCAGTATTTT
TRBV6-5	NA	15	NA	TRBJ1-4	CASSYWTGVVVKLFF	TGTGCCAGCAGTTACTGGACTGGGGTTGTGGTAAAACTGTTTTTT
TRBV27	NA	11	NA	TRBJ2-7	CASSLGDEQYF	TGTGCCAGCAGTTTGGGAGACGAGCAGTACTTC
TRBV28	NA	13	NA	TRBJ2-7	CASSLARGAEQYF	TGTGCCAGCAGTTTGGCCCGGGGGGCCGAGCAGTACTTC
TRBV7-9	TRBD2	17	NA	TRBJ2-3	CASSLALGGRVTDTQYF	TGTGCCAGCAGCTTAGCGCTTGGCGGGAGAGTAACAGATACGCAGTATTTT
TRBV7-9	NA	13	few	TRBJ2-5	CASSTGLQETQYF	TGTGCCAGCAGCACGGGCCTTCAAGAGACCCAGTACTTC
TRBV7-8	NA	14	NA	TRBJ2-5	CASSSSTRQETQYF	TGTGCCAGCAGCTCCTCCACTCGCCAAGAGACCCAGTACTTC
TRBV19	NA	15	NA	TRBJ2-7	CASSIGSSGAYEQYF	TGTGCCAGTAGTATAGGAAGCTCGGGCGCCTACGAGCAGTACTTC
TRBV7-8	NA	12	once	TRBJ2-1	CASSPTEPREFF	TGTGCCAGCAGCCCTACAGAGCCCCGAGAGTTCTTC
TRBV5-1	NA	15	once	TRBJ2-7	CASSLGLDFSYEQYF	TGCGCCAGCAGCTTGGGACTAGACTTCTCCTACGAGCAGTACTTC
TRBV29-1	TRBD1	19	NA	TRBJ2-3	CSVESYRGLKGQNTDTQYF	TGCAGCGTTGAATCATACAGGGGGCTAAAGGGGCAAAACACAGATACGCAGTATTTT
TRBV29-1	NA	12	NA	TRBJ1-2	CSVDPKYYGYTF	TGCAGCGTTGATCCGAAATACTATGGCTACACCTTC
TRBV14	NA	14	NA	TRBJ2-3	CASSQLRNTDTQYF	TGTGCCAGCAGCCAGCTCAGGAACACAGATACGCAGTATTTT
TRBV29-1	TRBD2	14	NA	TRBJ2-3	CSVAGGEFTDTQYF	TGCAGCGTTGCGGGGGGAGAGTTCACAGATACGCAGTATTTT
TRBV5-1	NA	16	NA	TRBJ2-5	CASSVGPDRYQETQYF	TGCGCCAGCAGCGTTGGGCCCGACAGATACCAAGAGACCCAGTACTTC
TRBV12-5	TRBD2	17	NA	TRBJ2-7	CASGPIAGGSSHYEQYF	TGTGCTAGTGGCCCAATAGCGGGAGGGTCATCCCACTACGAGCAGTACTTC
TRBV20-1	NA	14	NA	TRBJ2-4	CSARPPVGVNIQYF	TGCAGTGCTAGGCCCCCGGTAGGAGTTAACATTCAGTACTTC
TRBV18	NA	14	NA	TRBJ2-5	CASSPAELQETQYF	TGTGCCAGCTCACCGGCGGAGCTACAAGAGACCCAGTACTTC
TRBV13	TRBD2	16	NA	TRBJ2-3	CASSSTSGGHTDTQYF	TGTGCCAGCAGCTCGACTAGCGGAGGCCACACAGATACGCAGTATTTT
TRBV20-1	NA	14	NA	TRBJ2-1	CSAIAEASYNEQFF	TGCAGTGCTATAGCGGAGGCGTCGTACAATGAGCAGTTCTTC
TRBV29-1	TRBD2	14	NA	TRBJ2-3	CSVSPGLRTDTQYF	TGCAGCGTTAGTCCGGGACTACGGACAGATACGCAGTATTTT
TRBV12-3/TRBV12-4	NA	11	NA	TRBJ2-2	CAGRLAGELFF	TGTGCCGGCAGACTCGCCGGGGAGCTGTTTTTT
TRBV9	TRBD1	12	NA	TRBJ1-2	CASKQGVDGYTF	TGTGCCAGCAAACAGGGGGTCGATGGCTACACCTTC
TRBV6-2/TRBV6-3	NA	15	NA	TRBJ2-7	CASSYLDPATYEQYF	TGTGCCAGCAGTTACTTGGACCCGGCCACCTACGAGCAGTACTTC